The table lists the clone carrying this T cell receptor (beta chain) with a count of one. Its antigen is not known. V dropped 3 bases and J dropped 0 bases, with 11 bases sitting between them. The CDR3 totals 15 residues. The germline V gene encodes CDR1 KGHSH and CDR2 LQKENI. These data belong to a study of glioma-infiltrating T cells after dendritic cell vaccination. About the study: Treatment, given 2003 to 2012, was autologous tumor lysate-pulsed dendritic cell vaccination. At biweekly intervals, patients got three intradermal dendritic cell vaccine injections. Study outcomes and limitations: Estimated pretreatment TIL content predicted outcome after dendritic cell vaccination.

Input was 2 to 2.5 ug genomic DNA, or all available if less. The data were produced by immunoSEQ multiplex PCR, yet TCRdb's version contains in-frame clones alone and is incomplete. The top ten clones hold nearly 6% of a sample with some 100,000 clones, around three quarters of them seen once. The receptor was derived from a human donor with glioblastoma. The chain links TRBV18 to TRBJ1-1; D is possibly TRBD1 (6 bases). The material was blood, obtained before dendritic cell vaccination. The CDR3 bases are TGTGCCAGCTCACCCCACGGACAGATGAACACTGAAGCTTTCTTT. Encoded protein: CASSPHGQMNTEAFF.